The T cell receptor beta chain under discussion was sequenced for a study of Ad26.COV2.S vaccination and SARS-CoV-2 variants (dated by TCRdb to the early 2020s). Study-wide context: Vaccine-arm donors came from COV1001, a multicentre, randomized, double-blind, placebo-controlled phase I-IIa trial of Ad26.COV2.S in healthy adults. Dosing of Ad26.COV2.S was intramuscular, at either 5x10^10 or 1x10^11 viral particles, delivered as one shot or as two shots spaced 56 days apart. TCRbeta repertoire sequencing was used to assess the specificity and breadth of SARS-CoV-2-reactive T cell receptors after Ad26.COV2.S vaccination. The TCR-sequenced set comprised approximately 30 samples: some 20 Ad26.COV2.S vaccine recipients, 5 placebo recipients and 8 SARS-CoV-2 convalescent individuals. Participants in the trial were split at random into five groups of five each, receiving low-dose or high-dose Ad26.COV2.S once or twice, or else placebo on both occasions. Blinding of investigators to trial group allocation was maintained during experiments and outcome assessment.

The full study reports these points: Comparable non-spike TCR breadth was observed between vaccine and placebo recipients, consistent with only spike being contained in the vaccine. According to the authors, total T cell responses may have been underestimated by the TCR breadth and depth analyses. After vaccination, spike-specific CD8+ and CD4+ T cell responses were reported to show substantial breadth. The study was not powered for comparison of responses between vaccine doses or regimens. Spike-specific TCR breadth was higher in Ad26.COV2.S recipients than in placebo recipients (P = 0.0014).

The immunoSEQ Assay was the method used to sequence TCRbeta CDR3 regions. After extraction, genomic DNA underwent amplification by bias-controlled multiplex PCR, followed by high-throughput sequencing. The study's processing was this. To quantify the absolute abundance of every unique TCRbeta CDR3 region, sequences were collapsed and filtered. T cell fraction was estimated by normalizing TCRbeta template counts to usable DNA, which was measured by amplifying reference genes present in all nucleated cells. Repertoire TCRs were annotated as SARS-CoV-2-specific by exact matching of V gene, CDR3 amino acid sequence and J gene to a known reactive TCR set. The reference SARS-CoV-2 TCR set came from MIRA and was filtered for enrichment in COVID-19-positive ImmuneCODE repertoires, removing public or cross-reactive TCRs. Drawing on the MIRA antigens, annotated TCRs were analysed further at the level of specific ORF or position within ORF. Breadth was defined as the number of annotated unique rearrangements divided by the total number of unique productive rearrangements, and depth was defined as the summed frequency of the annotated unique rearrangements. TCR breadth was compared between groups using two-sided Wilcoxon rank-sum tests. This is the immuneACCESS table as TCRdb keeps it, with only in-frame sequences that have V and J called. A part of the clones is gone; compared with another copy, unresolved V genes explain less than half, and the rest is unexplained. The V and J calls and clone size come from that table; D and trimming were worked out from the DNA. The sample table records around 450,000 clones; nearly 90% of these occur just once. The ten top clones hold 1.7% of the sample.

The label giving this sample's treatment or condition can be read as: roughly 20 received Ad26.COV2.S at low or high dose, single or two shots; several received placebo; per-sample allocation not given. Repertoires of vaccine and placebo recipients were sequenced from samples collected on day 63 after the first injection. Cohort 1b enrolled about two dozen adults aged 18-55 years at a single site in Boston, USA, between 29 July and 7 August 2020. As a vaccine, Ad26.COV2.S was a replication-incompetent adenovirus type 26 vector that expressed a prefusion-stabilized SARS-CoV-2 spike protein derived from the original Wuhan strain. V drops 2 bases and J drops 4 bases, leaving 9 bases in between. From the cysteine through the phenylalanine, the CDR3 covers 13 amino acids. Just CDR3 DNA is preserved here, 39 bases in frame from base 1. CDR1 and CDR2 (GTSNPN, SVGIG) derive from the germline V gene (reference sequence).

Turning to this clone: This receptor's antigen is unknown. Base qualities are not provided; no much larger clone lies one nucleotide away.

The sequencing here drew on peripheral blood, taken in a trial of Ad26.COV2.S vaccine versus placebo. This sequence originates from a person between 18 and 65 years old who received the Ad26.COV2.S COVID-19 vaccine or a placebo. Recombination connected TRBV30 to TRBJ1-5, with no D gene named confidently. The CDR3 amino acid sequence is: CAWSFGLNQPQHF. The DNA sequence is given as TGTGCCTGGAGTTTCGGGTTGAATCAGCCCCAGCATTTT.